What follows are 10 T cell receptor beta chains derived from one specimen sequenced in a study of low-dose radiotherapy and immunotherapy resistance in tumors. As for time point: after trial treatment. Treatment specified: LDRT plus nivolumab, ipilimumab, low-dose cyclophosphamide and aspirin (RACIN trial). Both TCRalpha and TCRbeta chains were reverse transcribed with V-gene-specific primers. TCRs were amplified for 15 to 25 PCR cycles with a constant-region primer and V-primer adapter. TCRdb ran MiXCR on the reads and lists one entry per CDR3 protein. Of approximately 91,000 distinct CDR3 sequences in the sample, 20% were seen once. Sequencing was performed on PBMCs, taken after low-dose radiotherapy plus immunotherapy. These TCRs come from a female donor with ovarian cancer.

This clonotype was recorded many times. The V and J genes are TRBV28 and TRBJ1-5, with D uncertain. V dropped 2 bases and J dropped 2 bases, with 10 bases sitting between them. Germline V CDR1 and CDR2: MDHEN, SYDVKM. CDR3 size: 15 residues. The CDR3 DNA reads TGTGCCAGCAGTTTACGGGGTAGGGGCAATCAGCCCCAGCATTTT. Translated, it gives CASSLRGRGNQPQHF.

This clonotype occurred many times. The chain carries TRBV12-3 or TRBV12-4 and TRBJ1-5, with a weak D call TRBD1 (5 bases). Deletions cut 1 base from V and 1 base from J, with 14 bases between. The CDR3 totals 17 residues. In DNA, the CDR3 is TGTGCCAGCAGTTTAGGGGCAGGGAAGGTCAGCAATCAGCCCCAGCATTTT. As protein: CASSLGAGKVSNQPQHF.

With regard to this clonotype: This may be a read error: a much more frequent sequence differs by one nucleotide. CDR3 sequence (DNA): TGTGCCAGCAGCCCTTATCGTACGAACGCCGGGGAGCTGTTTTTT. It translates to CASSPYRTNAGELFF. The chain is built from TRBV7-3 and TRBJ2-2; D unresolved. CDR3 length: 15 residues. Germline CDR1 and CDR2: SGHTA and FQGTGA.

This clonotype was seen many times. CDR3 coding DNA: TGCGCCAGCAGCCCGGACAGGGGCCCTTCCAGAGAGCAGTTCTTC. It encodes CASSPDRGPSREQFF. V gene TRBV5-1 combines with J gene TRBJ2-1, with TRBD1 matching 9 bases. CDR3 length: 15 residues. J was trimmed by 10 bases and V by 4 bases; bases with no gene match: 12. Germline V gene data show CDR1 as SGHRS and CDR2 as YFSETQ.

J is TRBJ2-7 and V is TRBV27, with D possibly TRBD1 on 6 matching bases. The V end lost 6 bases, the J end lost 3 bases, and 12 bases lay between the germline ends. Germline CDR1 and CDR2: MNHEY and SMNVEV (reference sequence). The CDR3 covers 13 residues. The CDR3 here is CASSNTQGYEQYF. In nucleotides, the CDR3 is TGTGCCAGCAGCAACACACAGGGCTACGAGCAGTACTTC.

The table lists this clonotype with many counts. The chain links TRBV29-1 to TRBJ2-7; 7 positions match TRBD1. J gave up 3 bases and V 6 bases, and 5 bases lay outside the gene matches. This CDR3 has 12 residues. Germline CDR1 SQVTM, CDR2 ANQGSEA. The CDR3 nucleotides read TGCAGCGTCGGACAGGACCGCTACGAGCAGTACTTC. This sequence encodes CSVGQDRYEQYF.

The table lists this clonotype with many counts. The rearrangement uses TRBV24-1 and TRBJ2-1, with D possibly being TRBD1 or TRBD2 (7 bases each). Between the trimmed V and J ends, which lost 9 bases and 6 bases, there was a span of 17 bases. This CDR3 comprises 14 residues. From germline, CDR1 is KGHDR and CDR2 SFDVKD. DNA of the CDR3: TGTGCCACCGGAGGAGAGCGGGACAGCAATGAGCAGTTCTTC. The encoded protein is CATGGERDSNEQFF.

Remarks on this clonotype: A read error may account for a junction end that differs from germline. This chain connects TRBV5-3 to TRBJ2-1, with TRBD2 identical over 13 bases. Being an ORF, TRBV5-3 has a function that is uncertain. The CDR3 runs 18 residues. This CDR3 is CASSLVLAGGPAVNEQFF. The CDR3 DNA follows: TGTGCCAGCAGCTTAGTACTAGCGGGAGGGCCGGCGGTCAATGAGCAGTTCTTC.

Here the CDR3 reads CASSIDTDTQYF. The CDR3 DNA reads TGTGCCAGCAGTATTGACACAGATACGCAGTATTTT. The gene calls are TRBV6-1 and TRBJ2-3; D gene uncertain. The V end lost 5 bases, the J end lost 2 bases, and 5 bases lay between the germline ends. Germline V CDR1 and CDR2: MNHNS, SASEGT. CDR3 size: 12 residues.

This clonotype was seen at least ten times. The chain couples TRBV3-1 to TRBJ2-5; D remains ambiguous. Per germline, CDR1 LGHDT and CDR2 YNNKEL (reference sequence). The length of the CDR3 is 14 residues. Trimming removed 2 bases from V and 5 bases from J, with 12 bases in between. CDR3: CASSQRNPGETQYF. The CDR3, as DNA: TGTGCCAGCAGCCAAAGAAACCCTGGGGAGACCCAGTACTTC.